The 22 T cell receptor beta chains below come from one sample, sequenced in a study of cytomegalovirus exposure and HLA in healthy donors. The PCR had 60 Vbeta and 13 Jbeta primers. The assay was immunoSEQ multiplex PCR, and TCRdb's table has in-frame clones only and misses some. Altogether around 130,000 clones are present, over 70% being singletons, with the ten largest covering around 1.5%. Material: PBMCs. The receptors come from a woman aged 18-30 years in good health and CMV-seronegative.

This clone was seen only once. The rearrangement joins TRBV5-1 to TRBJ1-2; D gene uncertain. V gave up 1 base and J gave up 7 bases, with 11 bases separating them. Germline loops: CDR1 SGHRS, CDR2 YFSETQ. The CDR3 is 13 amino acids. The CDR3 reads CASSLNGERGYTF. The CDR3 DNA is TGCGCCAGCAGCTTGAACGGAGAACGTGGCTACACCTTC.

The chain carries TRBV5-6 and TRBJ1-2; D is perhaps TRBD1 (6 bases). The CDR3 has 15 amino acids. Trimming stripped 4 bases from V and 2 bases from J, with 15 bases between. Germline V lookup: CDR1 SGHDT, CDR2 YYEEEE. Here the CDR3 reads CASSPGHQQNYGYTF. The DNA of the CDR3 is TGTGCCAGCAGCCCGGGACACCAACAGAACTATGGCTACACCTTC.

The chain uses TRBV19 and TRBJ2-1; 10 bases map to TRBD1. CDR3 length: 15 residues. The V segment lost 4 bases and the J segment 5 bases; nucleotides outside the gene matches: 5. Germline CDR1 and CDR2: LNHDA and SQIVND (reference sequence). In nucleotides, the CDR3 is TGTGCCAGTAGTAAGACAGGGGGCGGCCACAATGAGCAGTTCTTC. Translation gives CASSKTGGGHNEQFF.

This clone was observed a single time. The CDR3: CASTKRGTGIYEQYF. The CDR3 DNA reads TGTGCCAGCACAAAGAGGGGGACAGGGATTTACGAGCAGTACTTC. This sequence joins TRBV6-1 and TRBJ2-7; 9 bases map to TRBD1. CDR3 length: 15 amino acids. The junction had 11 bases not matched to a gene; V was cut back by 7 bases and J by 4 bases. Germline CDR1 is MNHNS and CDR2 is SASEGT.

V and J are TRBV19 and TRBJ2-7, with D unclear. CDR1 LNHDA and CDR2 SQIVND come from the germline V gene (reference sequence). V was shortened by 4 bases and J by 6 bases, with 16 bases between the two germline ends. The CDR3 contains 14 residues. CDR3 sequence: CASSSSLLISEQYF. As DNA, the CDR3 is TGTGCCAGTAGTAGTTCTCTGCTGATTAGCGAGCAGTACTTC. The full variable domain, completed using reference TRBV19 and TRBJ2-7, is DGGITQSPKYLFRKEGQNVTLSCEQNLNHDAMYWYRQDPGQGLRLIYYSQIVNDFQKGDIAEGYSVSREKKESFPLTVTSAQKNPTAFYLCASSSSLLISEQYFGPGTRLTVT.

This clone came up a few times. The chain joins TRBV4-1 to TRBJ2-5; the match to TRBD2 covers 8 bases. The CDR3 runs to 17 residues. J lost 5 bases, V lost 4 bases, and 15 bases had no gene match. Looked up from germline, CDR1 is MGHRA and CDR2 is YSYEKL. The CDR3 here is CASSRKFRGAGDETQYF. CDR3 DNA sequence: TGCGCCAGCAGCCGGAAGTTCCGAGGAGCGGGAGACGAGACCCAGTACTTC.

V is TRBV19 and J is TRBJ2-3; 14 nucleotides align to TRBD2. The CDR3 totals 18 residues. Germline CDR1 is LNHDA and CDR2 is SQIVND (reference sequence). J gave up 2 bases and V 8 bases, and 12 bases lay outside the gene matches. The CDR3, as DNA: TGTGCCAGTCGCCCGGGGACTAGCGGGGGTACCAACACAGATACGCAGTATTTT. Translating it yields CASRPGTSGGTNTDTQYF.

The genes are TRBV5-1 and TRBJ1-5, with D perhaps TRBD1 (5 bases). V lost 2 bases and J lost 0, with 12 bases in between. Germline values: CDR1 SGHRS, CDR2 YFSETQ. The CDR3 covers 16 residues. This CDR3 is CASSLMPQDSNQPQHF. The CDR3, as DNA: TGCGCCAGCAGCTTAATGCCACAGGATAGCAATCAGCCCCAGCATTTT.

This clone was seen only a few times. The junction does not match germline at one end; this may be a read error. The J gene is TRBJ2-3, the V gene TRBV7-9, with 9 nucleotides matching TRBD2. The CDR3 contains 16 residues. Germline assignment: CDR1 SEHNR and CDR2 FQNEAQ (reference sequence). The DNA of the CDR3 is TGTTCCAGCAGCTTAGGTAGCGGGGGTCGGACAGATACGCAGTATTTT. Its translation is CSSSLGSGGRTDTQYF.

For this clone: At one boundary the junction diverges from the germline segment, which might be a read error. The chain combines TRBV7-3 with TRBJ2-6, with 8 bases fitting TRBD1. The CDR3 has 20 amino acids. The germline V gene has CDR1 SGHTA and CDR2 FQGTGA. The CDR3 is CASSPLTGAEFSSGANGLTF. The CDR3 nucleotides read TGTGCCAGCAGCCCCCTGACAGGGGCGGAATTTAGCTCTGGGGCCAACGGCCTGACTTTC.

The gene calls are TRBV9 and TRBJ2-2, with 8 nucleotides matching TRBD2. The CDR3 is 16 residues long. J was trimmed by 0 bases and V by 1 base; bases with no gene match: 2. Germline CDR1 and CDR2: SGDLS and YYNGEE. Here the CDR3 reads CASSVTGGANTGELFF. CDR3 nucleotide sequence: TGTGCCAGCAGCGTAACCGGGGGGGCGAACACCGGGGAGCTGTTTTTT.

The gene calls are TRBV27 and TRBJ2-7; 8 positions agree with TRBD2. This CDR3 spans 18 amino acids. V was pared by 2 bases and J by 4 bases, with 16 bases of the junction left unmatched. Germline V gene sequence: CDR1 MNHEY, CDR2 SMNVEV (reference sequence). CDR3: CASSLKHPIPGLVYEQYF. CDR3 nucleotides: TGTGCCAGCAGTTTAAAACACCCAATACCGGGACTAGTTTACGAGCAGTACTTC.

This sequence joins TRBV6-5 and TRBJ1-4, with a weak D call TRBD1 (5 bases). Trimming left V 2 bases short and J 8 bases short, with 15 bases between. The CDR3 contains 15 residues. Germline assignment: CDR1 MNHEY and CDR2 SVGAGI. The CDR3 protein is CASSYAPGGREKLFF. The DNA of the CDR3 is TGTGCCAGCAGTTACGCTCCCGGGGGTAGGGAAAAACTGTTTTTT.

The table lists this clone with a few counts. The chain has TRBV10-1 and TRBJ2-7; D might be TRBD1 (6 bases). V lost 6 bases and J 3 bases, leaving 12 bases between the germline ends. The CDR3 totals 13 residues. The germline V gene encodes CDR1 WNHNN and CDR2 SYGVQD (reference sequence). CDR3 amino acids: CASRQGRGYEQYF. Here the CDR3 DNA reads TGCGCCAGCAGACAGGGTAGGGGCTACGAGCAGTACTTC.

The chain is built from TRBV9 and TRBJ1-6; 7 bases match TRBD1. This CDR3 spans 12 amino acids. Trimming cost V 1 base and J 13 bases; bases outside gene matches: 2. Germline V lookup: CDR1 SGDLS, CDR2 YYNGEE. The CDR3 here is CASSVLGQPLHF. The CDR3 DNA is TGTGCCAGCAGCGTATTGGGACAGCCCCTCCACTTT.

This clone occurred once. This sequence joins TRBV12-1 and TRBJ2-7; the DNA was not compared with TRBD2, the D call given in the table. TRBV12-1 is classified as a pseudogene. This CDR3 comprises 12 residues. CDR3 nucleotides: TGTGCCAGCAGCCGCGGGGACTACGAGCAGTACTTC. Protein sequence: CASSRGDYEQYF.

The chain carries TRBV6-6 and TRBJ1-5; D is unclear. The V end was cut by 4 bases, the J end by 0 bases, with 4 bases between. The germline gives CDR1 MNHNY, CDR2 SVGAGI (reference sequence). This CDR3 spans 13 amino acids. CDR3 residues: CASSSSSNQPQHF. DNA for the CDR3: TGTGCCAGCAGTTCTTCTAGCAATCAGCCCCAGCATTTT.

This rearrangement joins TRBV18 to TRBJ1-1; 7 bases fit TRBD1. The CDR3 consists of 13 residues. The germline CDR1 and CDR2 sequences are KGHSH and LQKENI. The trim removed 3 bases at V and 7 bases at J, leaving 5 bases unmatched. The CDR3 here is CASSPRRDSEAFF. CDR3 nucleotide sequence: TGTGCCAGCTCACCCCGTCGGGACAGTGAAGCTTTCTTT.

The V and J genes are TRBV5-1 and TRBJ2-3, with 14 positions matching TRBD2. This CDR3 has 17 amino acids. The germline V gene encodes CDR1 SGHRS and CDR2 YFSETQ. The ends lost 3 bases at V and 5 bases at J; junction bases unmatched: 8. Here the CDR3 DNA reads TGCGCCAGCAGCTCCGGGACTAGCGGGGGATGGAGAGATACGCAGTATTTT. Its protein product is CASSSGTSGGWRDTQYF.

The rearrangement links TRBV11-2 to TRBJ2-1, with TRBD2 matching over 8 bases. The CDR3 runs to 15 residues. Per germline, CDR1 SGHAT and CDR2 FQNNGV. V was clipped by 5 bases and J by 5 bases; unmatched bases: 8. The CDR3 DNA reads as TGTGCCAGCAGCCCCGGGACTAGGAGCCACAATGAGCAGTTCTTC. This codes for CASSPGTRSHNEQFF.

The chain uses TRBV18 and TRBJ1-1; the match to TRBD1 covers 8 bases. The V and J ends lost 2 bases and 4 bases, in that order; junction bases with no gene match: 6. Per the germline V gene, CDR1 is KGHSH and CDR2 is LQKENI. The CDR3 consists of 15 residues. Written as DNA, the CDR3 is TGTGCCAGCTCACCATCATTCACAGGGGGCACTGAAGCTTTCTTT. This translates into CASSPSFTGGTEAFF.

V usage is TRBV7-8 and J usage is TRBJ2-1; 12 bases align to TRBD2. CDR3 length: 13 residues. With V trimmed by 0 bases and J by 16 bases, 4 bases remained unmatched. Germline assignment: CDR1 SGHVS and CDR2 FQNEAQ. The CDR3 region is CASSLAPTSGGFF. The CDR3 DNA reads TGTGCCAGCAGCTTAGCCCCGACTAGCGGGGGCTTCTTC.